This record concerns one T cell receptor beta chain sequence. The antigen is undetermined. The data derive from a study of graft-versus-host responses after intestinal transplantation. General observations from the study: Ileal or blood samples showed some GvH clones first, and such clones were also found in recipient marrow. Declining HvG levels early post-transplant were linked to peak circulating GvH clone levels. High graft-versus-host to host-versus-graft T cell clonal ratios marked allografts of patients with graft-donor macrochimerism.

The CDR3 is made up of 14 amino acids. The trim removed 5 bases at V and 5 bases at J, leaving 6 bases unmatched. Germline V lookup: CDR1 WNHNN, CDR2 SYGVQD (reference sequence). The assay was immunoSEQ multiplex PCR, and TCRdb's table has in-frame clones only and misses some. The profile shows more than 85,000 clones, around 90% of them singletons. The TCR comes from a human donor who was the organ donor for an intestinal transplant. This sequence joins TRBV10-1 and TRBJ2-1, with TRBD2 matching 7 bases. Sequenced material: unstimulated CD8+ T cells sorted from spleen or lymph node cells, taken before transplant. For the CDR3, the DNA is TGCGCCAGCAGTATTTTCCGGGGGGACAATGAGCAGTTCTTC. Its protein is CASSIFRGDNEQFF.